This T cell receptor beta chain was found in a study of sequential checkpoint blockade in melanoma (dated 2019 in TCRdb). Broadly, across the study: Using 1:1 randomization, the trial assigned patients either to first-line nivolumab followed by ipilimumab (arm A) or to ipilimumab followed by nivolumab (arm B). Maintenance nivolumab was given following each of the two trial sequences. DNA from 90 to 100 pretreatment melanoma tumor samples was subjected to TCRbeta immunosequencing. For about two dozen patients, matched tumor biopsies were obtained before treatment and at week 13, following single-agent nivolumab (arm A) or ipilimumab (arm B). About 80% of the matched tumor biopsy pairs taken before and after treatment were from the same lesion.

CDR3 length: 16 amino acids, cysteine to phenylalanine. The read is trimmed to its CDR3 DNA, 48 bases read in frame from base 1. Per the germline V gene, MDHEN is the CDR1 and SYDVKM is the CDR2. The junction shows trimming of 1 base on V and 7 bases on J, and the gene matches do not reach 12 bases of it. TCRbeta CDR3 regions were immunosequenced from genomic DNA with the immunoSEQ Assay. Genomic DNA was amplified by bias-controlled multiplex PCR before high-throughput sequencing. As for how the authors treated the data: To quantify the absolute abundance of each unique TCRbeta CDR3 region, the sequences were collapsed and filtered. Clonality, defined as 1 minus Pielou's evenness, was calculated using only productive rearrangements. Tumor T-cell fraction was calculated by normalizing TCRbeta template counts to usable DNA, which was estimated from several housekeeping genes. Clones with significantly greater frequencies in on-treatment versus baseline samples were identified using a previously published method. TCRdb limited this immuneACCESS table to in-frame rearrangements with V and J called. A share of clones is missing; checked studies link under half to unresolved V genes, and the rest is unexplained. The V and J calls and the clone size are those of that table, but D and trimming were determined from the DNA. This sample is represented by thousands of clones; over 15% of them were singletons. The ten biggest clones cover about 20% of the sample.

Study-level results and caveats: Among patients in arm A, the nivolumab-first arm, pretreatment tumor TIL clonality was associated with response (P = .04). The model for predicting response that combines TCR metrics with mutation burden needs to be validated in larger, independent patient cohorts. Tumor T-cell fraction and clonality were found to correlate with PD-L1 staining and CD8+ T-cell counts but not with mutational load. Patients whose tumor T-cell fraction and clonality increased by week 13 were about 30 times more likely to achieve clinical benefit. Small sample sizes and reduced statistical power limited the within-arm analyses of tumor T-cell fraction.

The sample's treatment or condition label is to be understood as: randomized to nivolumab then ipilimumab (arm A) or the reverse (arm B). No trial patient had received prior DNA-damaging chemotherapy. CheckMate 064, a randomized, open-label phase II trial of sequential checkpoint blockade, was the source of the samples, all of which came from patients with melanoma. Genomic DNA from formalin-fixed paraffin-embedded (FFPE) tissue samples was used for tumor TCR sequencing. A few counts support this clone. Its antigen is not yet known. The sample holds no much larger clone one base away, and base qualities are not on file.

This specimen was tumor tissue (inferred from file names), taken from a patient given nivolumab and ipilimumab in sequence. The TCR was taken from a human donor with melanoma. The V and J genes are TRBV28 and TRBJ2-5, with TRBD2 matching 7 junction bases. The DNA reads TGTGCCAGCAGTTTATTGGGGCGGGGGACCGCGGGGACCCAGTACTTC. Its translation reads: CASSLLGRGTAGTQYF.